This T cell receptor (beta chain) originates from a study of T cell repertoires in ileal Crohn's disease. Measured with immunoSEQ multiplex PCR; TCRdb has only the in-frame clones, and not every one. The sample consists of about 62,000 clones, 85% to 90% of them appearing once. Time point specified: neoterminal ileum biopsy at postoperative endoscopy, about 6 months after surgery. This clone was recorded a few times. The CDR3 contains 14 residues. CDR1 MGHRA and CDR2 YSYEKL come from the germline V gene. Unmatched junction bases numbered 3, after V lost 1 base and J lost 8 bases. The sequenced sample was ileal tissue. The clonotype comes from an adult with Crohn's disease. The genes are TRBV4-1 and TRBJ1-4; 8 bases line up with TRBD1. CDR3 sequence (DNA): TGCGCCAGCAGCCAAGGGACAGGGCGAGAAAAACTGTTTTTT. It codes for CASSQGTGREKLFF.